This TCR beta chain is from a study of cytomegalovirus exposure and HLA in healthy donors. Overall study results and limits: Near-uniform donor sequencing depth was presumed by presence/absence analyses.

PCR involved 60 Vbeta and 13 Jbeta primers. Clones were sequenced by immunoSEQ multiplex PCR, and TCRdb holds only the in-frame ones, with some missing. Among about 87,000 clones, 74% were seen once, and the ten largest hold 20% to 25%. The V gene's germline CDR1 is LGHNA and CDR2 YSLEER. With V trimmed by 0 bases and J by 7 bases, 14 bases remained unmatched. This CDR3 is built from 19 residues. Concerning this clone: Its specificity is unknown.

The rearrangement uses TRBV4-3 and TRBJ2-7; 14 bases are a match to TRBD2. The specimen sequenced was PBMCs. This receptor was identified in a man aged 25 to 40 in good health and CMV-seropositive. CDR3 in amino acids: CASSQDSGTSGSLAWEQYF. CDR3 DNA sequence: TGCGCCAGCAGCCAAGATTCCGGGACTAGCGGGAGTCTAGCTTGGGAGCAGTACTTC.